This T cell receptor beta chain was observed in a study of T cells in women clearing cervical HPV infection. About the study: Case blood was drawn when the lesion was first found; control blood after infection became undetectable. Only a few women had HLA typing results available. Study-wide results and limits: Repertoire richness, not evenness, was significantly elevated in CIN3+ cases versus controls.

Assay: immunoSEQ multiplex PCR; the TCRdb copy retains only in-frame clones and omits some. The data include approximately 52,000 clones; the top ten clones carry around 1.6%. As for this clone: Its antigen is undetermined. The read ends 3 residues early relative to the CDR3; the germline J gene fills the gap.

Trimming removed 3 bases from V and 5 bases from J, with 13 bases in between. CDR3 length: 14 residues. The germline gives CDR1 LNHDA, CDR2 SQIVND (reference sequence). This chain connects TRBV19 to TRBJ1-1; TRBD1 might be the D (6 bases). Input material: blood buffy coat. The source is a woman aged 18 to 75 with a cervical HPV16 infection that either progressed to CIN3+ or cleared (not recorded which). The chain's CDR3 is CASSMRQGRTEAFF. Partial CDR3 DNA: TGTGCCAGTAGTATGAGGCAGGGGAGGACTGAA. Using reference TRBV19 and TRBJ1-1 for the parts outside the CDR3, the full variable domain is DGGITQSPKYLFRKEGQNVTLSCEQNLNHDAMYWYRQDPGQGLRLIYYSQIVNDFQKGDIAEGYSVSREKKESFPLTVTSAQKNPTAFYLCASSMRQGRTEAFFGQGTRLTVV.